The next 2 T cell receptor beta chains were all read from a single sample in a study of T-cell reconstitution after alpha-beta-depleted transplantation in children. As it was prepared, the TCRbeta library received unique molecular identifiers. In TCRdb, the PCR reads were re-called with MiXCR into one record per CDR3 protein. The data contain some 840,000 distinct CDR3 sequences, approximately 15% of them singletons. This specimen was PBMCs, mostly from graft donor cells, taken 360 days after TCRalphabeta/CD19-depleted stem cell transplant. Receptors were obtained from a male patient under 18 who had a stem cell transplant for acute lymphoblastic leukemia, so the T cells may come from the graft donor.

J is TRBJ2-1 and V is TRBV10-1; D may be TRBD2 (6 bases). V lost 8 bases and J 8 bases, leaving 16 bases between the germline ends. Germline values: CDR1 WNHNN, CDR2 SYGVQD (reference sequence). CDR3 size: 13 residues. CDR3 amino acids: CASRLDFFDEQFF. As DNA, the CDR3 is TGCGCCAGCCGACTAGATTTCTTCGATGAGCAGTTCTTC.

This clonotype showed up many times. The chain links TRBV7-8 to TRBJ2-5; 7 bases fit TRBD2. CDR1 SGHVS and CDR2 FQNEAQ come from the germline V gene. Trimming cost V 2 bases and J 3 bases; bases outside gene matches: 3. This CDR3 contains 14 residues. The chain's CDR3 is CASSLQGGEETQYF. CDR3 bases: TGTGCCAGCAGCTTACAGGGAGGGGAAGAGACCCAGTACTTC.